This T cell receptor (beta chain) was sequenced in a study of shared clonotypes between healthy human individuals. Across the study: A couple of women and a few men aged 18 to 49 made up the donors. Findings of the study overall: It was only blood that was sampled, and tissue repertoires likely differ. Since donors were few, the genetic and exposure-history diversity represented was limited.

Cells designated naive CD8 were CD45RO-negative and were positively selected for CCR7, with terminally differentiated effector memory CD45RA+ cells excluded. Recent vaccinations or acute infections were absent in the healthy HIV-negative adult donors. The germline V and J ends were trimmed by 3 bases and 3 bases, with 17 bases remaining between them. The CDR3 has 16 amino acids. Germline values: CDR1 LNHDA, CDR2 SQIVND (reference sequence). As to this clone: Its matching antigen is unknown.

Data came from immunoSEQ multiplex PCR; TCRdb stores just in-frame clones and leaves some out. The sample comprises more than 2 million clones, over 85% of which are singletons, and roughly 1.7% rests with the top ten. The clonotype originates from a man between 18 and 29 years old in good health. Some clones in this sample may be carry-over from other donors' samples. Material for sequencing was naive CD8+ T cells from PBMCs. The V gene is TRBV19, the J gene TRBJ1-2; no firm D call. The CDR3 region is CASSMPSSGIYYGYTF. The CDR3, as DNA: TGTGCCAGTAGTATGCCCTCTTCAGGCATCTACTATGGCTACACCTTC.